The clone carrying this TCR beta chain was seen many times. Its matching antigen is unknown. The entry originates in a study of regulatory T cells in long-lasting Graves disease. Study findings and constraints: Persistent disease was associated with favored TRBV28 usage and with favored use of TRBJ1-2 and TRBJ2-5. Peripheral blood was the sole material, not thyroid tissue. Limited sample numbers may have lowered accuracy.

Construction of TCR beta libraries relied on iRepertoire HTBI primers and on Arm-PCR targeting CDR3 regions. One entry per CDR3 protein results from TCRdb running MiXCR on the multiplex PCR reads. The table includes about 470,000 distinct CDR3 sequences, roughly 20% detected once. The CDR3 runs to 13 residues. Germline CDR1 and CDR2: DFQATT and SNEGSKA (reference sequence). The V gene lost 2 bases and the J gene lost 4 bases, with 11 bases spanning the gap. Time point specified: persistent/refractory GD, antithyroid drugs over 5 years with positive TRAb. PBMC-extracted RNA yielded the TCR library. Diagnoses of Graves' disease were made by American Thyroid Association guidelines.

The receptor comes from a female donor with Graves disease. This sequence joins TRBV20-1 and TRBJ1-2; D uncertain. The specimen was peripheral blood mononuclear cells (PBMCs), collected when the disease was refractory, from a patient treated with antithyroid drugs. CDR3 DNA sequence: TGCAGTGCTAGACCGCGGGCGTCCTATGGCTACACCTTC. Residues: CSARPRASYGYTF.